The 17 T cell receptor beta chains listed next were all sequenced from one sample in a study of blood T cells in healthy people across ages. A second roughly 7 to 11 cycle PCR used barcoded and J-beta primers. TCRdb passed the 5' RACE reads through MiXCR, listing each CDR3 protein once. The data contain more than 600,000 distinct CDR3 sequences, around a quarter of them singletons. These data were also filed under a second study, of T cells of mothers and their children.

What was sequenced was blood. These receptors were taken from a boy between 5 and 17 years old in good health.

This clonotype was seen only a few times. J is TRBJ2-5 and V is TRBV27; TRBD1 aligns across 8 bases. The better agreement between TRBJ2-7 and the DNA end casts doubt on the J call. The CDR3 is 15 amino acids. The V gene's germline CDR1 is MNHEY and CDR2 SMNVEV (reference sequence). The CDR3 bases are TGTGCCAGCAGTCAAACAGGGGGTGATTTCTACGAGCAGTACTTC. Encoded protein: CASSQTGGDFYEQYF.

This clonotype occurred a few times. In DNA, the CDR3 is TGCAGCGTTGTGGGACAGGGGTTCACTGAAGCTTTCTTT. It yields the protein CSVVGQGFTEAFF. The rearrangement uses TRBV29-1 and TRBJ1-1; 10 nucleotides align to TRBD1. The length of the CDR3 is 13 residues. CDR1 and CDR2 from the germline V gene are SQVTM and ANQGSEA. With 4 bases clipped from V and 4 bases from J, the junction kept 3 bases outside the gene matches.

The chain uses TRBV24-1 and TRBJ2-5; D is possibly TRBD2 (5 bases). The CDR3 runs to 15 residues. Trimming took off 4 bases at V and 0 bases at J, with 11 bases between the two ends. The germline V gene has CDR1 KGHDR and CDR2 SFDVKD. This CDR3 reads CATSESLDYQETQYF. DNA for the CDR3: TGTGCCACCAGTGAGAGCCTGGACTACCAAGAGACCCAGTACTTC.

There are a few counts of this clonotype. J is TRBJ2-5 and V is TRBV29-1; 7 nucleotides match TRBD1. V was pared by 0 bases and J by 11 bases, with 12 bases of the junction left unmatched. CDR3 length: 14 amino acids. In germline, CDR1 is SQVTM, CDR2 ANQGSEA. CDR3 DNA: TGCAGCGTTGAAGATCCCCTAGGACAGGAAGAGCAGTACTTC. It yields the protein CSVEDPLGQEEQYF.

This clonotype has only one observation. The CDR3 loop is CSVEERPDTQYF. The CDR3 DNA follows: TGCAGCGTTGAGGAAAGACCAGATACGCAGTATTTT. V is TRBV29-1 and J is TRBJ2-3; D call uncertain. The ends were cut back, 3 bases at V and 4 bases at J, with 8 bases in the middle. There are 12 residues in the CDR3. Germline V lookup: CDR1 SQVTM, CDR2 ANQGSEA.

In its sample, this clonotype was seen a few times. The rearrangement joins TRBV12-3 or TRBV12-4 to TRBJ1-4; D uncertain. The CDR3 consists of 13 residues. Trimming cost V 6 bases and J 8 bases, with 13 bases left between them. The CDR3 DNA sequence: TGTGCCAGCAGCCGTAGGAAGGAGGAAAAACTGTTTTTT. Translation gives CASSRRKEEKLFF.

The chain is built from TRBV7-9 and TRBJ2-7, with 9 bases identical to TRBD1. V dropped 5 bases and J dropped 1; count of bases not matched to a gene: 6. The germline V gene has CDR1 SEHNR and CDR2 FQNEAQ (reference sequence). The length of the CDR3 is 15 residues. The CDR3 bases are TGTGCCAGCAGCCTCGGACAGGGGCAATCCTACGAGCAGTACTTC. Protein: CASSLGQGQSYEQYF.

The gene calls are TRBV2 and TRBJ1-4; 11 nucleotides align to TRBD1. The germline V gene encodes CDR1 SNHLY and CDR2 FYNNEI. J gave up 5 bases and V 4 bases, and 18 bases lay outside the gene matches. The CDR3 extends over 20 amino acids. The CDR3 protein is CASSAWTGGSYSVRNEKLFF. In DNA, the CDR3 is TGTGCCAGCAGTGCATGGACAGGGGGCTCTTACAGTGTACGGAATGAAAAACTGTTTTTT.

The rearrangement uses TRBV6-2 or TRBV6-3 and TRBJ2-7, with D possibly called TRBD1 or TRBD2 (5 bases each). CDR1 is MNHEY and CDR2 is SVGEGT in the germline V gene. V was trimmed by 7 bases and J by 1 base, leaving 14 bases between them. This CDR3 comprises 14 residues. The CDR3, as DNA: TGTGCCAGCACAAGGGACGGAACATCCTACGAGCAGTACTTC. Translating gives CASTRDGTSYEQYF.

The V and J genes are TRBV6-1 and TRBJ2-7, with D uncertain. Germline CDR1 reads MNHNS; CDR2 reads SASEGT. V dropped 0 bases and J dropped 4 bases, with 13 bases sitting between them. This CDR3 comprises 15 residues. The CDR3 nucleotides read TGTGCCAGCAGTGAAGCGAGGTCTACTTTTTACGAGCAGTACTTC. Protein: CASSEARSTFYEQYF.

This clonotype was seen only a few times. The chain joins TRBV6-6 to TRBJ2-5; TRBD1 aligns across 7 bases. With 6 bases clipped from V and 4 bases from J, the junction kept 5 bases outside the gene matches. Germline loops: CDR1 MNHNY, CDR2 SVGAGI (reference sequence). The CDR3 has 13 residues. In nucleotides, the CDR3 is TGTGCCAGCAGCAGGACAGGTTCAGAGACCCAGTACTTC. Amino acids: CASSRTGSETQYF.

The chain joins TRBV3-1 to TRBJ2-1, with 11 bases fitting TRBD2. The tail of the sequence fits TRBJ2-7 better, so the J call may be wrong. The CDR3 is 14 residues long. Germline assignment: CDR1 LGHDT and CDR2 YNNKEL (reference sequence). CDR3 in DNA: TGTGCCAGCAGCCCTAGGGGGACTAGCGGCGAGCAGTACTTC. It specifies CASSPRGTSGEQYF.

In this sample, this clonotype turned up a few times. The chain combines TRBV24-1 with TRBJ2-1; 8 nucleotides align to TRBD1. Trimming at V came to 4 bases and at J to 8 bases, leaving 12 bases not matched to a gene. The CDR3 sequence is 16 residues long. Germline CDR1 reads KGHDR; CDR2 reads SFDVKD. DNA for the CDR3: TGTGCCACCAGTGACAACGGACAGGGCGCCCACGATGAGCAGTTCTTC. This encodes CATSDNGQGAHDEQFF.

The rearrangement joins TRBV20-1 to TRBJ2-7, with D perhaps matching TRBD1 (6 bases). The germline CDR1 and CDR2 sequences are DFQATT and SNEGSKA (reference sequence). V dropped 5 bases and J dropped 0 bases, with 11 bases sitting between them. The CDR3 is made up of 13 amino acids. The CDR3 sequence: CSAAGEHSYEQYF. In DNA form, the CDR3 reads TGCAGTGCTGCAGGGGAACACTCCTACGAGCAGTACTTC.

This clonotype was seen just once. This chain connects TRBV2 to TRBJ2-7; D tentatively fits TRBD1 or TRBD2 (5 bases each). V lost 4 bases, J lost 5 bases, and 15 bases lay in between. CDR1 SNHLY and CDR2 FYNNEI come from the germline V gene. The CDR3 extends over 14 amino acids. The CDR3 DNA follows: TGTGCCAGCAGTGTGAGGGGCAGGGAAAACGAGCAGTACTTC. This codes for CASSVRGRENEQYF. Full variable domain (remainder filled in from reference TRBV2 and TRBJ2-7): EPEVTQTPSHQVTQMGQEVILRCVPISNHLYFYWYRQILGQKVEFLVSFYNNEISEKSEIFDDQFSVERPDGSNFTLKIRSTKLEDSAMYFCASSVRGRENEQYFGPGTRLTVT.

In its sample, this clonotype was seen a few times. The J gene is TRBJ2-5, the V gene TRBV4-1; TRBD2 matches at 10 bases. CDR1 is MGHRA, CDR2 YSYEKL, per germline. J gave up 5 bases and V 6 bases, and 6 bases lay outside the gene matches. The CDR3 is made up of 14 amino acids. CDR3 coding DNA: TGCGCCAGCAGACCTAGCGGGAGTGGGGAGACCCAGTACTTC. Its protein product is CASRPSGSGETQYF.

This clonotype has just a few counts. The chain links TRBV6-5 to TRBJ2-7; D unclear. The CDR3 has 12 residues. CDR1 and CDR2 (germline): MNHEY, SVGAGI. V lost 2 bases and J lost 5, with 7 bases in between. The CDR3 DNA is TGTGCCAGCAGTTACGCTCAGGACGAGCAGTACTTC. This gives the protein CASSYAQDEQYF.